This T cell receptor beta chain stems from a study of Graves' ophthalmopathy and Graves' hyperthyroidism. Findings of the study overall: Ophthalmopathy versus stable hyperthyroidism: 13-signature model gave roughly 88% sensitivity, less than 82% specificity.

Other autoimmune diseases, uncontrolled infections, pregnancy or lactation led to the exclusion of patients. Amplification targeted the TCR beta CDR3 regions, with RNA transcripts as the source material. The first-round RT-PCR employed HTBI primers together with the Qiagen OneStep RT-PCR kit. A multiplex PCR was then performed as the second round. TCRdb independently ran MiXCR on the multiplex PCR reads; one entry per CDR3 protein. The sample has hundreds of thousands of distinct CDR3 sequences, about two fifths seen once. This clonotype was counted only a few times. Its antigen is not identified. Trimming removed 4 bases at V and 0 bases at J, with 13 bases between. Germline V gene lookup returns CDR1 SGHRS and CDR2 YFSETQ. The CDR3 is made up of 15 amino acids.

Input material: peripheral blood. V and J are TRBV5-1 and TRBJ1-1; perhaps TRBD1 as D (5 bases). The receptor was isolated from an adult man with Graves' ophthalmopathy. CDR3 DNA sequence: TGCGCCAGCAGCCACCCCGACAGAATGAACACTGAAGCTTTCTTT. This codes for CASSHPDRMNTEAFF. The full variable domain, rest sourced from reference TRBV5-1 and TRBJ1-1, is KAGVTQTPRYLIKTRGQQVTLSCSPISGHRSVSWYQQTPGQGLQFLFEYFSETQRNKGNFPGRFSGRQFSNSRSEMNVSTLELGDSALYLCASSHPDRMNTEAFFGQGTRLTVV.